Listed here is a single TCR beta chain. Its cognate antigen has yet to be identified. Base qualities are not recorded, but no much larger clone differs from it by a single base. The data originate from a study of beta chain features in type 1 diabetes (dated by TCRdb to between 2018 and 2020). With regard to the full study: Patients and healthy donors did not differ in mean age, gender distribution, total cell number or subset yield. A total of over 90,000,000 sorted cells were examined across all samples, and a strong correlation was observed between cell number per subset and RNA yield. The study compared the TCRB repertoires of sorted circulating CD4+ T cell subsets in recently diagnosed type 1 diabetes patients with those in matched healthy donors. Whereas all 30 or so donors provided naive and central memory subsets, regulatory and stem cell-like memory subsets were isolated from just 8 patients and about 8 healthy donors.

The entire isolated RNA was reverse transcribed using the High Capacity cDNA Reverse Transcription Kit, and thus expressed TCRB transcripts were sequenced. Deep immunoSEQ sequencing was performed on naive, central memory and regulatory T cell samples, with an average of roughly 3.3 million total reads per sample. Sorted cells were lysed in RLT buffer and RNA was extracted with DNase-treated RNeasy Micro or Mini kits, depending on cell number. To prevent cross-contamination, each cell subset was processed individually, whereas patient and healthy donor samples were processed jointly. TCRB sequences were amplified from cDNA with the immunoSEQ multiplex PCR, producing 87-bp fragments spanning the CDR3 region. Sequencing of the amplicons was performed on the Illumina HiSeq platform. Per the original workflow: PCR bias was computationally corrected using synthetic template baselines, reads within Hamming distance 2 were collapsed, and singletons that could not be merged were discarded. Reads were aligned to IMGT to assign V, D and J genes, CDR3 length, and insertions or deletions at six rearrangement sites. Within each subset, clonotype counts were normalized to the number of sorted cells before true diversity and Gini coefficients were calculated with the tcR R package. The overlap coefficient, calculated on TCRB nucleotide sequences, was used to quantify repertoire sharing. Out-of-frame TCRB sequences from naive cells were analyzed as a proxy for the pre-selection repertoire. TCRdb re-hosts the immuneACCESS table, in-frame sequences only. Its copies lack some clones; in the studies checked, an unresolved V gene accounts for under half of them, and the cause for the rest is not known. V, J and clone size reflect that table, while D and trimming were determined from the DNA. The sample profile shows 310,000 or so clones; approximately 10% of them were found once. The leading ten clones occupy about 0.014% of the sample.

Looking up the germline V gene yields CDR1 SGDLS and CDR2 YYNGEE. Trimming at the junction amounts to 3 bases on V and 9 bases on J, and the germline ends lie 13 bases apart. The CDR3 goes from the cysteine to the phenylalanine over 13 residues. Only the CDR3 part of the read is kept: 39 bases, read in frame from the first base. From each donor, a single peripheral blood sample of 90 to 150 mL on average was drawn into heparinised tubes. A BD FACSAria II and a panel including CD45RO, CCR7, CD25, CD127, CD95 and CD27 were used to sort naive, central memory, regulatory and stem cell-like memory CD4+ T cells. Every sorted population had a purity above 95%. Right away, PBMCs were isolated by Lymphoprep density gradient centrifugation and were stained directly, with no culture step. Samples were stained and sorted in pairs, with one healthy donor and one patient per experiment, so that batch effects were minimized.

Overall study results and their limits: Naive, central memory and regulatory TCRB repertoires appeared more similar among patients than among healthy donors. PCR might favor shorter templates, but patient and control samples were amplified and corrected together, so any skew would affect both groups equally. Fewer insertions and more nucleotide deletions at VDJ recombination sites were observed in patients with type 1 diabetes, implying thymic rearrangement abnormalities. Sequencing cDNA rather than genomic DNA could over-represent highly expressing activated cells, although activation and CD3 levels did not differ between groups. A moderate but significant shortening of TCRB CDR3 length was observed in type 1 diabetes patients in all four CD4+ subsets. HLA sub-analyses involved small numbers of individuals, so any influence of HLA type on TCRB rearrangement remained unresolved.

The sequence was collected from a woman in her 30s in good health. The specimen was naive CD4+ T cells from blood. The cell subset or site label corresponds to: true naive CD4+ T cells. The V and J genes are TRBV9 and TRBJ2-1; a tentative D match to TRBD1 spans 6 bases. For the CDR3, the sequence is CASSGLQGGEQFF. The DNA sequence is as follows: TGTGCCAGCAGCGGCTTACAGGGCGGTGAGCAGTTCTTC.